This T cell receptor (beta chain) is from a study of blood T cell repertoires in COVID-19. Study context: The analysed material was cDNA or gDNA that came from T cells, B-cell-depleted T cells, or PBMCs.

The V end lost 5 bases, the J end lost 5 bases, and 25 bases lay between the germline ends. Germline values: CDR1 LNHDA, CDR2 SQIVND (reference sequence). CDR3 length equals 19 residues. The protocol was immunoSEQ multiplex PCR, while the TCRdb copy is restricted to in-frame clones and leaves out a portion. The sample holds some 70,000 clones; around 86% are singletons and the top ten take just over 8%. This clone came up a few times. This receptor was obtained from a man between 45 and 60 years old with active COVID-19. The specimen was peripheral blood. V is TRBV19 and J is TRBJ1-6; D perhaps matches TRBD1 (5 bases). The CDR3 reads CASSPYPRGRRGDNSPLHF. As DNA, the CDR3 is TGTGCCAGTAGTCCTTATCCGCGGGGGAGACGGGGCGATAATTCACCCCTCCACTTT.